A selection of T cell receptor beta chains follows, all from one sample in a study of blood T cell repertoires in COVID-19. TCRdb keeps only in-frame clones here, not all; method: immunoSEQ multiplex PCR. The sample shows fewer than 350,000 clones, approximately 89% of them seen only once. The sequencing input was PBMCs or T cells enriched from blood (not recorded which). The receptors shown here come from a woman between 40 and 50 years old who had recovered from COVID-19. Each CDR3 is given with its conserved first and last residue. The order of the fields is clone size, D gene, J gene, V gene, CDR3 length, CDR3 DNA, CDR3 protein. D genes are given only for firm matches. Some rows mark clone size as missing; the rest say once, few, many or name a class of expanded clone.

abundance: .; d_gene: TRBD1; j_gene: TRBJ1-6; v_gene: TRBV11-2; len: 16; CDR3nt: TGTGCCAGCAGCTTCGGACAGGGGATCAATAATTCACCCCTCCACTTT; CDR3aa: CASSFGQGINNSPLHF
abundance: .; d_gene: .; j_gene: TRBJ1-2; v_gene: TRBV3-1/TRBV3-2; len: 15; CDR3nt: TGTGCCAGCAGCCTCGACAGTTATTTATCCTATGGCTACACCTTC; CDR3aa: CASSLDSYLSYGYTF
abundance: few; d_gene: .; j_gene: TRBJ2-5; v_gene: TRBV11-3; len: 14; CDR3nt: TGTGCCAGCAGCCTCCGGGACAAAGAAGAGACCCAGTACTTC; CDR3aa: CASSLRDKEETQYF
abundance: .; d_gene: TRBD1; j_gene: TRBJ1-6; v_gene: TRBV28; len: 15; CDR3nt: TGTGCCAGCAGTTTCGGACAGGGGAGGAATTCACCCCTCCACTTT; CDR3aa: CASSFGQGRNSPLHF
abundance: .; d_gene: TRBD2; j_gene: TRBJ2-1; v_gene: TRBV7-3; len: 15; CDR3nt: TGTGCCAGCAGCAATAGCGGGAGGGCCTGGGATGAGCAGTTCTTC; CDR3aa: CASSNSGRAWDEQFF
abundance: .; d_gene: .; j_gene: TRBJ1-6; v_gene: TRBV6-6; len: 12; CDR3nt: TGTGCCAGCTTGGACTCCTATTCACCCCTCCACTTT; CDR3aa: CASLDSYSPLHF
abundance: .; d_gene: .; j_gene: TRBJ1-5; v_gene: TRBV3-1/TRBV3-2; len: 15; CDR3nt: TGTGCCAGCAGCCTCACCTTGGGTCGGAGTCAGCCCCAGCATTTT; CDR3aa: CASSLTLGRSQPQHF
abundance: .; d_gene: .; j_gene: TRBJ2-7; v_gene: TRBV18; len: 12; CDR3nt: TGTGCCAGCTCACCACCCTCGGGAGAGCAGTACTTC; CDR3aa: CASSPPSGEQYF
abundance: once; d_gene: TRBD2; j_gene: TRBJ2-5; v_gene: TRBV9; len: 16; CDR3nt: TGTGCCAGCAGCGTAGGGGCTAGCGGGGAACAAGAGACCCAGTACTTC; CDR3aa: CASSVGASGEQETQYF
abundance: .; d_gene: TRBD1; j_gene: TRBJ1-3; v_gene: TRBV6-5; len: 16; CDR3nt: TGTGCCAGCAGTTACTCGACAGGGAACTCTGGAAACACCATATATTTT; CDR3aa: CASSYSTGNSGNTIYF
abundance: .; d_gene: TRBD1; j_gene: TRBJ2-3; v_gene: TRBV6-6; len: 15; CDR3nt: TGTGCCAGCAGTTACCCGGGACAGGGGATTGATACGCAGTATTTT; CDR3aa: CASSYPGQGIDTQYF
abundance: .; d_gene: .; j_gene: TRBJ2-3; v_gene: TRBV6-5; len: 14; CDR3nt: TGTGCCAGCAGTTACTCGGCATCCACAGATACGCAGTATTTT; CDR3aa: CASSYSASTDTQYF
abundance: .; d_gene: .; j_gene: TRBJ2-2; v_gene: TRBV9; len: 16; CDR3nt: TGTGCCAGCAGCGTAAGGGCAGGGGGGTACACCGGGGAGCTGTTTTTT; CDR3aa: CASSVRAGGYTGELFF
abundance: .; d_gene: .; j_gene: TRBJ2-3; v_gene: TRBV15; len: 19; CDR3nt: TGTGCCACCAGCAGAGGCGTCGGTACTAGCACTATAAGCACAGATACGCAGTATTTT; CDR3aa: CATSRGVGTSTISTDTQYF
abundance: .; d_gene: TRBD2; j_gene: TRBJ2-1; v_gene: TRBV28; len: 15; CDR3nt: TGCGCCGGGGGGGGAATAGCGGGAGGCTACAATGAGCAGTTCTTC; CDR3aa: CAGGGIAGGYNEQFF
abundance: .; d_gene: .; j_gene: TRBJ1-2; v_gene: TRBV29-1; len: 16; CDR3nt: TGCAGCGTTGAAGTAATGGGAGCCGGGATTGAGGATGGCTACACCTTC; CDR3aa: CSVEVMGAGIEDGYTF
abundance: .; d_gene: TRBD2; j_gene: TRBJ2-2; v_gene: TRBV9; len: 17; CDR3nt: TGTGCCAGCAGCCCCCGAGGTAGCGGGAGGCCGGGCGGGGAGCTGTTTTTT; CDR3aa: CASSPRGSGRPGGELFF
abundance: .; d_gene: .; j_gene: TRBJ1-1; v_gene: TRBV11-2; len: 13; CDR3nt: TGTGCCAGCAGGGGTCAGGTGGGAGCTGAAGCTTTCTTT; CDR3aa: CASRGQVGAEAFF
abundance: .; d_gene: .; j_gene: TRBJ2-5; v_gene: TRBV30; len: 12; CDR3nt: TGTGCCTGGAGTGCACAGCGGGAGACCCAGTACTTC; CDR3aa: CAWSAQRETQYF
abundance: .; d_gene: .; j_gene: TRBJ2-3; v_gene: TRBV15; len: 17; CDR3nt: TGTGCCACCAGCACCTTGAGTGGGGGCAGAGGGACAGATACGCAGTATTTT; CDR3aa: CATSTLSGGRGTDTQYF
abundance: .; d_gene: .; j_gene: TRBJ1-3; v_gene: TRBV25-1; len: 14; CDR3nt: TGTGCCACCACAGCCAATCACTCTGGAAACACCATATATTTT; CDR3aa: CATTANHSGNTIYF
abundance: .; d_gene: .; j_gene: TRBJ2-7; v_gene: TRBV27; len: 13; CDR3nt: TGTGCCAGCAGTGAAGACACGGCTGACGAGCAGTACTTC; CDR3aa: CASSEDTADEQYF
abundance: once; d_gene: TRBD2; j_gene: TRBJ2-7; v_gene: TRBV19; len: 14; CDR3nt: TGTGCCAGTAGGACTAGCGGGAGCTCCTACGAGCAGTACTTC; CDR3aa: CASRTSGSSYEQYF
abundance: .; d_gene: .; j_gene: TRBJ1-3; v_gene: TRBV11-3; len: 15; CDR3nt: TGTGCCAGCAGCATGACAGTTTACTCTGGAAACACCATATATTTT; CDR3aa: CASSMTVYSGNTIYF
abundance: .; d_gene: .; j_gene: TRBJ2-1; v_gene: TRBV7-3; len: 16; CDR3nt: TGTGCCAGCAGCTTAGGGCTAGCATGGGACTACAATGAGCAGTTCTTC; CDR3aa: CASSLGLAWDYNEQFF
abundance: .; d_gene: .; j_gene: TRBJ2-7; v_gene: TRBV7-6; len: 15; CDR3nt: TGTGCCAGCAGGCCGGGGATGGGGGCTACGTACGAGCAGTACTTC; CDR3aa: CASRPGMGATYEQYF
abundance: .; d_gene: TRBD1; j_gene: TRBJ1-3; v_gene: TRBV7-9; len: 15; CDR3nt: TGTGCCAGCATCATAACAGGGGGTCTTGGAAACACCATATATTTT; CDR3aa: CASIITGGLGNTIYF
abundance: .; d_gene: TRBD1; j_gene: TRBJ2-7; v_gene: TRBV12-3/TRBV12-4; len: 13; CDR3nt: TGTGCCAGCAGAGGACAGGTCCTGGGCGAGCAGTACTTC; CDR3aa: CASRGQVLGEQYF
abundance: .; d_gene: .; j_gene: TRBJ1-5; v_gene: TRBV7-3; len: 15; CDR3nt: TGTGCCAGCAGAGAGGACATTTATAGCAATCAGCCCCAGCATTTT; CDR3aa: CASREDIYSNQPQHF
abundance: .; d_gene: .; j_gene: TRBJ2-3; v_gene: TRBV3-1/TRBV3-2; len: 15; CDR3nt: TGTGCCAGCAGCCAAGATCCGGGCGGCGGGAATACGCAGTATTTT; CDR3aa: CASSQDPGGGNTQYF
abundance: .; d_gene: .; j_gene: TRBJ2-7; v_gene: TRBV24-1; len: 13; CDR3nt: TGTGCCACCAGTGACCTCGTTACTCACGAGCAGTACTTC; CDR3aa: CATSDLVTHEQYF
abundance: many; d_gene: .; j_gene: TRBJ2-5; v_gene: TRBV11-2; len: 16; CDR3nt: TGTGCCAGCAGCTCCGCAACGCTAGATCTACAAGAGACCCAGTACTTC; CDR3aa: CASSSATLDLQETQYF
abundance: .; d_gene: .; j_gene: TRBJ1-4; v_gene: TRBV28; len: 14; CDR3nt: TGTGCCAGCAGTTTGGGAGGGGGGAGGAAAAAACTGTTTTTT; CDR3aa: CASSLGGGRKKLFF
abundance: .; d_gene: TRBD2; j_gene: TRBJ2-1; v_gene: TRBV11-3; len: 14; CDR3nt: TGTGCCAGCAGCCCAAGCGAGGGGACTAGTCGTGAGTTCTTC; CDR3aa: CASSPSEGTSREFF
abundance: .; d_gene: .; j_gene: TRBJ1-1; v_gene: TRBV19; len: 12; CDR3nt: TGTGCCAGTAGTAAGGCGGATTCTTTGACTTTCTTT; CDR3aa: CASSKADSLTFF
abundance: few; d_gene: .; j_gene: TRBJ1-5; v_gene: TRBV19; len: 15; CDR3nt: TGTGCCAGTAAGGACTTCAGTCGGATCTATCAGCCCCAGCATTTT; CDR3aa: CASKDFSRIYQPQHF
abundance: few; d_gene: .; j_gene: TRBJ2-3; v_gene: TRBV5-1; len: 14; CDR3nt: TGCGCCAGCAGCCCTACGAGACTGACAGATACGCAGTATTTT; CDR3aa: CASSPTRLTDTQYF
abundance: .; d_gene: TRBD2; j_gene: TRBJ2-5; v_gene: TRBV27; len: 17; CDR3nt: TGTGCCAGCAGTTCCAGAGGGACTAGCGGGGGGGTGGAGACCCAGTACTTC; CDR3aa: CASSSRGTSGGVETQYF
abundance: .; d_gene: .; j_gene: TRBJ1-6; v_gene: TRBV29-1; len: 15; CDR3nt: TGCAGCGTACGCGCGGACAGCTTCGAGGATTCACCCCTCCACTTT; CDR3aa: CSVRADSFEDSPLHF
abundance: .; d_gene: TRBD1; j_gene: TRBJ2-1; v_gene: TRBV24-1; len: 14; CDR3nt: TGTGCCACTTCTCAGGGGGAATCCTACAATGAGCAGTTCTTC; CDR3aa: CATSQGESYNEQFF
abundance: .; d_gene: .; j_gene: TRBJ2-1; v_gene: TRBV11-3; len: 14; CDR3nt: TGTGCCAGCAGCTTATCAGGGCCAAGCAATGAGCAGTTCTTC; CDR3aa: CASSLSGPSNEQFF